This T cell receptor beta chain was captured in a study of blood T cell repertoires in COVID-19. As for the study in general: The analysed material was cDNA or gDNA that came from T cells, B-cell-depleted T cells, or PBMCs.

CDR1 KGHSH and CDR2 LQKENI come from the germline V gene. The CDR3 has 15 amino acids. The germline V and J ends were trimmed by 1 base and 4 bases, with 13 bases remaining between them. Source study methods: Scientists estimated how many nucleated cells there were by amplifying reference gene primers. Assay: immunoSEQ multiplex PCR; the TCRdb copy retains only in-frame clones and omits some. V, J and clone size derive from that table, while D and trimming were established from the DNA sequence. The repertoire holds approximately 190,000 clones, with nearly 90% as singletons. The V gene is TRBV18, the J gene TRBJ2-5; D may be TRBD1 (5 bases). Sequenced sample: peripheral blood. This receptor was taken from a man aged 55 to 70 with active or convalescent COVID-19. The CDR3 protein is CASSPLAGQVETQYF. DNA of the CDR3: TGTGCCAGCTCACCACTTGCAGGGCAGGTAGAGACCCAGTACTTC.